The 23 T cell receptor beta chains below were found in one sample sequenced in a study of cytomegalovirus exposure and HLA in healthy donors. 13 Jbeta primers and 60 Vbeta primers were used for the PCR. Some clones are missing from TCRdb's copy, which holds only in-frame ones; the method was immunoSEQ multiplex PCR. The data contain 150,000 to 160,000 clones, 60% to 75% of them singletons. Sequencing was carried out using PBMCs. These receptors originate from a young man in good health and CMV-seronegative.

This clone was observed a handful of times. This sequence joins TRBV6-1 and TRBJ1-1, with 7 bases matching TRBD1. CDR3 length: 13 amino acids. After removal of 2 bases from V and 7 bases from J, the junction contained 4 bases not matched to a gene. CDR1 and CDR2 (germline): MNHNS, SASEGT. The CDR3 is CASSERRDSEAFF. The CDR3 nucleotides are TGTGCCAGCAGTGAACGCCGGGACAGTGAAGCTTTCTTT.

This chain links TRBV5-4 with TRBJ2-1, with 8 bases identical to TRBD1. The CDR3 has 15 residues. V gave up 2 bases and J gave up 5 bases; unmatched junction bases: 6. Germline loops: CDR1 SGHNT, CDR2 YYREEE (reference sequence). The DNA for the CDR3 is TGTGCCAGCAGCTTTGACAGGGGCCCCCACAATGAGCAGTTCTTC. It translates to CASSFDRGPHNEQFF.

V is TRBV6-1 and J is TRBJ1-5; possible D gene TRBD1, 5 bases. Per germline, CDR1 MNHNS and CDR2 SASEGT. This CDR3 has 13 residues. V lost 5 bases and J lost 9, with 14 bases in between. This CDR3 reads CASSLGGSGPQHF. CDR3 DNA: TGTGCCAGCAGTTTGGGGGGGTCAGGGCCCCAGCATTTT.

The gene calls are TRBV19 and TRBJ1-5; D is undetermined. Germline V gives CDR1 LNHDA, CDR2 SQIVND (reference sequence). The CDR3 extends over 12 amino acids. The V and J ends lost 2 bases and 4 bases respectively, with 3 bases between them. The CDR3: CASSIQNQPQHF. The CDR3 coding sequence is TGTGCCAGTAGTATACAGAATCAGCCCCAGCATTTT. The full variable domain, completed using reference TRBV19 and TRBJ1-5, is DGGITQSPKYLFRKEGQNVTLSCEQNLNHDAMYWYRQDPGQGLRLIYYSQIVNDFQKGDIAEGYSVSREKKESFPLTVTSAQKNPTAFYLCASSIQNQPQHFGDGTRLSIL.

This chain links TRBV4-1 with TRBJ2-3; a possible D gene is TRBD2 (5 bases). CDR3 length equals 11 residues. Germline V CDR1 and CDR2: MGHRA, YSYEKL. The V end lost 8 bases, the J end lost 6 bases, and 9 bases lay between the germline ends. This CDR3 is CASGRGDTQYF. In DNA form, the CDR3 reads TGCGCCAGCGGAAGAGGGGATACGCAGTATTTT.

V and J are TRBV6-6 and TRBJ1-1, with D possibly matching TRBD1 (6 bases). Germline V lookup: CDR1 MNHNY, CDR2 SVGAGI (reference sequence). The CDR3 consists of 13 residues. V shed 3 bases and J shed 9 bases, with 14 bases lying between them. The chain's CDR3 is CASSYQPRGKAFF. As DNA, the CDR3 is TGTGCCAGCAGTTATCAACCCAGGGGTAAAGCTTTCTTT.

This chain connects TRBV5-6 to TRBJ1-6; D possibly corresponds to TRBD1 (5 bases). V gave up 2 bases and J gave up 11 bases, with 14 bases separating them. CDR1 is SGHDT, CDR2 YYEEEE, per germline. This CDR3 has 14 residues. The CDR3 nucleotides are TGTGCCAGCAGCTTCGACTGGGGCAATACACCCCTCCACTTT. Amino acid sequence: CASSFDWGNTPLHF. The whole variable domain, filled in from reference TRBV5-6 and TRBJ1-6, reads DAGVTQSPTHLIKTRGQQVTLRCSPKSGHDTVSWYQQALGQGPQFIFQYYEEEERQRGNFPDRFSGHQFPNYSSELNVNALLLGDSALYLCASSFDWGNTPLHFGNGTRLTVT.

The chain couples TRBV27 to TRBJ2-3; 16 nucleotides agree with TRBD2. The germline V gene has CDR1 MNHEY and CDR2 SMNVEV (reference sequence). The CDR3 sequence is 21 residues long. Germline trimming cut 4 bases from V and 1 base from J; bases unmatched to any gene: 14. CDR3 sequence: CASSSYARGLAGGPGTDTQYF. The CDR3 coding sequence is TGTGCCAGCAGTTCCTATGCTAGGGGACTAGCGGGGGGGCCCGGCACAGATACGCAGTATTTT.

The rearrangement uses TRBV6-5 and TRBJ1-1, with 8 bases aligning to TRBD1. Looked up from germline, CDR1 is MNHEY and CDR2 is SVGAGI. With 1 base clipped from V and 4 bases from J, the junction kept 8 bases outside the gene matches. The CDR3 loop spans 16 amino acids. The CDR3 here is CASSYLNRGVGTEAFF. The CDR3 nucleotides read TGTGCCAGCAGTTACTTAAACAGGGGGGTGGGCACTGAAGCTTTCTTT.

This chain connects TRBV11-2 to TRBJ1-2, with 8 bases fitting TRBD1. From germline, CDR1 is SGHAT and CDR2 FQNNGV. The V gene end was trimmed by 4 bases and the J gene end by 8 bases; junction bases not matched to a gene: 9. The CDR3 covers 14 residues. The CDR3 region has the DNA TGTGCCAGCAGCTCCTCCGACAGGGGAGGCGGCTACACCTTC. Encoded protein: CASSSSDRGGGYTF. Together with reference TRBV11-2 and TRBJ1-2, the CDR3 gives the full variable domain: EAGVAQSPRYKIIEKRQSVAFWCNPISGHATLYWYQQILGQGPKLLIQFQNNGVVDDSQLPKDRFSAERLKGVDSTLKIQPAKLEDSAVYLCASSSSDRGGGYTFGSGTRLTVV.

The table lists this clone with a few counts. Germline and junction disagree at one end, which may indicate a read error. The chain links TRBV28 to TRBJ2-6; D perhaps matches TRBD2 (5 bases). The length of the CDR3 is 15 residues. Per germline, CDR1 MDHEN and CDR2 SYDVKM. The CDR3 loop reads CASRVSQLRANGLTF. The CDR3 nucleotides are TGTGCCAGCAGAGTGTCACAGCTGAGGGCCAACGGCCTGACTTTC.

This clone was seen a few times. This chain connects TRBV7-3 to TRBJ2-2; D might be TRBD2 (7 bases). CDR1 SGHTA and CDR2 FQGTGA come from the germline V gene. The V end was cut by 5 bases, the J end by 5 bases, with 18 bases between. The CDR3 consists of 16 residues. The CDR3 is CASSLGGAGTTGELFF. The CDR3 region has the DNA TGTGCCAGCAGCCTGGGGGGGGCCGGGACGACCGGGGAGCTGTTTTTT.

This clone appeared a single time. The chain recombines TRBV2 with TRBJ1-5, with D uncertain. The CDR3 is 14 amino acids. Looked up from germline, CDR1 is SNHLY and CDR2 is FYNNEI. The V end lost 6 bases, the J end lost 5 bases, and 14 bases lay between the germline ends. For the CDR3, the DNA is TGTGCCAGCAGGGATGCAAACTACTATCAGCCCCAGCATTTT. It is translated as CASRDANYYQPQHF.

The chain is built from TRBV5-5 and TRBJ1-2, with 7 positions matching TRBD1. Germline V CDR1 and CDR2: SGHKS, YYEKEE (reference sequence). J was trimmed by 3 bases and V by 4 bases; bases with no gene match: 9. CDR3 length: 15 residues. Written as DNA, the CDR3 is TGTGCCAGCAGCGTGGGGCAGGGGGGACACTATGGCTACACCTTC. Translating it yields CASSVGQGGHYGYTF.

V usage is TRBV5-1 and J usage is TRBJ2-2, with no clear D. Per the germline V gene, CDR1 is SGHRS and CDR2 is YFSETQ. The V end lost 4 bases, the J end lost 3 bases, and 13 bases lay between the germline ends. There are 15 residues in the CDR3. CDR3 residues: CASSPGDFYTGELFF. The CDR3 nucleotides read TGCGCCAGCAGCCCTGGTGACTTCTACACCGGGGAGCTGTTTTTT.

This sequence joins TRBV4-1 and TRBJ2-7; a possible D gene is TRBD1 (6 bases). The V gene's germline CDR1 is MGHRA and CDR2 YSYEKL. V shed 0 bases and J shed 4 bases, with 13 bases lying between them. The CDR3 is 15 amino acids. The CDR3 is CASSQDVRGRYEQYF. The CDR3 nucleotides read TGCGCCAGCAGCCAAGATGTCAGGGGCAGGTACGAGCAGTACTTC.

This clone has only one observation. Lacking the conserved final phenylalanine or tryptophan, this CDR3 likely reflects a read error. No DNA is shown, since the ends of the CDR3 on it are uncertain; the CDR3 is the one TCRdb lists. The V and J genes are TRBV18 and TRBJ1-2. Germline V gives CDR1 KGHSH, CDR2 LQKENI. 10 amino acids form the CDR3, both terminal residues included. CDR3 loop: CAASAGRPSA.

This clone was recorded only once. The rearrangement links TRBV19 to TRBJ2-3; maybe TRBD1 (6 bases). The CDR3 covers 15 residues. V dropped 3 bases and J dropped 4 bases, with 14 bases sitting between them. Germline assignment: CDR1 LNHDA and CDR2 SQIVND (reference sequence). The CDR3 spells CASSMTAAGADTQYF. CDR3 nucleotide sequence: TGTGCCAGTAGTATGACCGCAGCAGGGGCAGATACGCAGTATTTT. The full variable domain, completed using reference TRBV19 and TRBJ2-3, is DGGITQSPKYLFRKEGQNVTLSCEQNLNHDAMYWYRQDPGQGLRLIYYSQIVNDFQKGDIAEGYSVSREKKESFPLTVTSAQKNPTAFYLCASSMTAAGADTQYFGPGTRLTVL.

This rearrangement joins TRBV5-1 to TRBJ2-5, with TRBD1 matching over 7 bases. The better agreement between TRBJ2-7 and the DNA end casts doubt on the J call. Per the germline V gene, CDR1 is SGHRS and CDR2 is YFSETQ. This CDR3 is 14 amino acids long. The CDR3 protein is CASSLTGEGHEQYF. CDR3 bases: TGCGCCAGCAGCTTGACAGGGGAAGGGCACGAGCAGTACTTC.

This clone is a singleton in its sample. This rearrangement joins TRBV11-1 to TRBJ1-2; D call uncertain. Germline V gives CDR1 SGHAT, CDR2 FQDESV (reference sequence). V gave up 1 base and J gave up 4 bases, with 10 bases separating them. The CDR3 runs 14 residues. CDR3 residues: CASSLDGRGYGYTF. The CDR3 DNA sequence: TGTGCCAGCAGCTTAGACGGAAGAGGCTATGGCTACACCTTC.

CDR3 DNA sequence: TGTGCCAGCAGTTCATCCAGGGGGCGGACGGGGGCCAACGTCCTGACTTTC. Protein: CASSSSRGRTGANVLTF. The gene calls are TRBV2 and TRBJ2-6; 8 positions match TRBD1. CDR1 and CDR2 (germline): SNHLY, FYNNEI. V dropped 5 bases and J dropped 4; count of bases not matched to a gene: 10. CDR3 size: 17 residues.

The chain has TRBV10-1 and TRBJ2-5, with TRBD1 matching 10 bases. The CDR3 sequence is 15 residues long. Trimming cost V 2 bases and J 5 bases; bases outside gene matches: 5. In germline, CDR1 is WNHNN, CDR2 SYGVQD (reference sequence). The CDR3 protein is CASSEATGGYETQYF. CDR3 bases: TGCGCCAGCAGTGAGGCGACAGGGGGCTATGAGACCCAGTACTTC.

The chain uses TRBV9 and TRBJ1-1; the D gene is possibly TRBD1 (6 bases). Germline-derived CDR1 and CDR2 are SGDLS and YYNGEE. This CDR3 contains 16 residues. The V and J ends lost 3 bases and 1 base respectively, with 16 bases between them. CDR3 coding DNA: TGTGCCAGCAGCGACCAACTTGGGACAACGAACACTGAAGCTTTCTTT. Its translation is CASSDQLGTTNTEAFF.